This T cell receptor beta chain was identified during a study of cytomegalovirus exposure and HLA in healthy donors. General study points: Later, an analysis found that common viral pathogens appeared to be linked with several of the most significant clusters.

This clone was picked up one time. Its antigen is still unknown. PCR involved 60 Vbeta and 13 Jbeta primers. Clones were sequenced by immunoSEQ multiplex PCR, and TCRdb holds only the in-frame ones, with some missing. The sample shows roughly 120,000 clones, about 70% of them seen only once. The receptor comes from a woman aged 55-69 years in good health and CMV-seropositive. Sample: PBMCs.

Here the CDR3 reads CASSQDLIGGSLNGQYF. In DNA form, the CDR3 reads TGCGCCAGCAGCCAAGATCTTATTGGGGGCTCTCTAAACGGGCAGTACTTC. This sequence joins TRBV4-3 and TRBJ2-7; a possible D gene is TRBD1 (6 bases). V shed 0 bases and J shed 9 bases, with 24 bases lying between them. The CDR3 runs to 17 residues. Looked up from germline, CDR1 is LGHNA and CDR2 is YSLEER.